A selection of T cell receptor beta chains follows, all from one sample in a study of OX40 agonist ivuxolimab in advanced cancers. Repertoires were generated with immunoSEQ multiplex PCR, while TCRdb's copy carries only in-frame clones and drops some. The sample has about 44,000 clones, around 90% seen once. The specimen was CD4+ or CD8+ T cells sorted from blood, collected in a trial of the OX40 agonist ivuxolimab. Receptor source: an adult with an advanced solid tumor such as melanoma, head and neck, liver or kidney cancer. Both conserved end residues are part of each CDR3. Each record gives: D gene, J gene, clone size, V gene, CDR3 DNA, CDR3 protein. D genes are given only for firm matches. Size is stated for part of the rows, as once, few or many counts, or as a class when the clone is expanded.

D: .; J: TRBJ2-3; size: .; V: TRBV29-1; DNA: TGCAGCGTTGACAGGGGTAGTAAGTCAGATACGCAGTATTTT; CDR3: CSVDRGSKSDTQYF
D: TRBD2; J: TRBJ2-5; size: .; V: TRBV6-1; DNA: TGTGCCAGCAAGGGACTAGCGGGGGAAGAGACCCAGTACTTC; CDR3: CASKGLAGEETQYF
D: .; J: TRBJ2-1; size: .; V: TRBV4-3; DNA: TGCGCCAGCAGCCAGGACAAGAATGAGCAGTTCTTC; CDR3: CASSQDKNEQFF
D: TRBD2; J: TRBJ2-5; size: .; V: TRBV27; DNA: TGTGCCAGCACTGGACTAGCGAGAGGAGAGACCCAGTACTTC; CDR3: CASTGLARGETQYF
D: .; J: TRBJ2-1; size: .; V: TRBV7-3; DNA: TGTGCCAGCAGCTTAACCGTCCTTCCCTACAATGAGCAGTTCTTC; CDR3: CASSLTVLPYNEQFF
D: .; J: TRBJ1-1; size: .; V: TRBV2; DNA: TGTGCCAGCAAGATTGAGTGGGCAGGTAGGAACACTGAAGCTTTCTTT; CDR3: CASKIEWAGRNTEAFF
D: TRBD1; J: TRBJ1-2; size: once; V: TRBV6-8; DNA: TGTGCCAGCAGTTACCCCGGGACAGTCTATGGCTACACCTTC; CDR3: CASSYPGTVYGYTF
D: .; J: TRBJ2-1; size: .; V: TRBV9; DNA: TGTGCCAGCAGCCCCCGGGGGCGGTCGAGCTCCTACAATGAGCAGTTCTTC; CDR3: CASSPRGRSSSYNEQFF
D: TRBD2; J: TRBJ2-5; size: once; V: TRBV4-2; DNA: TGTGCCAGCAGCCCCGGGGGGGAGACCCAGTACTTC; CDR3: CASSPGGETQYF
D: .; J: TRBJ1-2; size: .; V: TRBV2; DNA: TGTGCCAGCAGTGATGTGGGCAGGCAGGCTAACTATGGCTACACCTTC; CDR3: CASSDVGRQANYGYTF
D: .; J: TRBJ1-6; size: once; V: TRBV7-3; DNA: TGTGCCAGCAGCTTAAACCCGGACAGTCAGTCCCTCCACTTT; CDR3: CASSLNPDSQSLHF
D: .; J: TRBJ2-2; size: .; V: TRBV27; DNA: TGTGCCAGCAGTTCCTCCGGGGCGAACACCGGGGAGCTGTTTTTT; CDR3: CASSSSGANTGELFF
D: .; J: TRBJ1-2; size: .; V: TRBV7-9; DNA: TGTGCCAGCAGCTCGGACTATGGCTACACCTTC; CDR3: CASSSDYGYTF
D: .; J: TRBJ1-5; size: .; V: TRBV27; DNA: TGTGCCAGCAGTCAGGGAGAGGACAATCAGCCCCAGCATTTT; CDR3: CASSQGEDNQPQHF
D: TRBD1; J: TRBJ1-2; size: .; V: TRBV19; DNA: TGTGCCAGTAGTTCAGACAGGGGGAATTATGGCTACACCTTC; CDR3: CASSSDRGNYGYTF
D: TRBD1; J: TRBJ1-2; size: .; V: TRBV5-4; DNA: TGTGCCAGCAGCGGCGACAGGGGCTTGTGGGGCTACACCTTC; CDR3: CASSGDRGLWGYTF
D: .; J: TRBJ2-2; size: once; V: TRBV27; DNA: TGTGCCAGCAGTTTGCTTGCAGATACCGGGGAGCTGTTTTTT; CDR3: CASSLLADTGELFF
D: TRBD1; J: TRBJ2-5; size: few; V: TRBV10-1; DNA: TGCGCCAGCAGTTCCGGGACAGGGGTTTTGTTCCAAGAGACCCAGTACTTC; CDR3: CASSSGTGVLFQETQYF
D: .; J: TRBJ1-1; size: .; V: TRBV2; DNA: TGTGCCAGCAGTGAAAGGTGGGGCACTGAAGCTTTCTTT; CDR3: CASSERWGTEAFF
D: .; J: TRBJ2-2; size: .; V: TRBV2; DNA: TGTGCCAGCAGCCCAAAGGTGAACACCGGGGAGCTGTTTTTT; CDR3: CASSPKVNTGELFF
D: .; J: TRBJ2-1; size: .; V: TRBV7-9; DNA: TGTGCCAGCATCCCTTCTGGTTCTGCGTCCTACAATGAGCAGTTCTTC; CDR3: CASIPSGSASYNEQFF
D: TRBD1; J: TRBJ1-2; size: .; V: TRBV10-3; DNA: TGTGCCATCACCTTGGACAGGGGCTATGGCTACACCTTC; CDR3: CAITLDRGYGYTF
D: .; J: TRBJ2-1; size: few; V: TRBV7-2; DNA: TGTGCCAGCAGCTTCTTCCCCTACAATGAGCAGTTCTTC; CDR3: CASSFFPYNEQFF
D: .; J: TRBJ2-2; size: .; V: TRBV7-6; DNA: TGTGCCAGCAGCTTAGGGGGGGTTCCCGGGGAGCTGTTTTTT; CDR3: CASSLGGVPGELFF
D: .; J: TRBJ1-1; size: .; V: TRBV11-2; DNA: TGTGCCAGCAGCTTTCTGACAGGATCGGGGATGAACACTGAAGCTTTCTTT; CDR3: CASSFLTGSGMNTEAFF
D: .; J: TRBJ2-3; size: .; V: TRBV9; DNA: TGTGCCAGCAGCGATGGGGCAGATACGCAGTATTTT; CDR3: CASSDGADTQYF
D: .; J: TRBJ2-7; size: .; V: TRBV19; DNA: TGTGCCAGTAGTCCTTCCCGGGGCCCCTCCTACGAGCAGTACTTC; CDR3: CASSPSRGPSYEQYF
D: TRBD1; J: TRBJ2-1; size: .; V: TRBV29-1; DNA: TGCAGCGTGGGACAGGTGAACTCCTACAATGAGCAGTTCTTC; CDR3: CSVGQVNSYNEQFF
D: .; J: TRBJ1-1; size: .; V: TRBV10-3; DNA: TGTGCCATCAGTGATGGTATTGAAGCTTTCTTT; CDR3: CAISDGIEAFF
D: .; J: TRBJ2-2; size: .; V: TRBV28; DNA: TGTGCCAGCAGTTTGGATTTGTCCGGGGAGCTGTTTTTT; CDR3: CASSLDLSGELFF
D: .; J: TRBJ2-7; size: .; V: TRBV6-5; DNA: TGTGCCAGCAGTATTGCGGAGGCTTCCTACGAGCAGTACTTC; CDR3: CASSIAEASYEQYF
D: .; J: TRBJ2-1; size: .; V: TRBV6-4; DNA: TGTGCCAGCAGCCCAACAGGGAATGGGCCCTACAATGAGCAGTTCTTC; CDR3: CASSPTGNGPYNEQFF
D: .; J: TRBJ1-5; size: once; V: TRBV29-1; DNA: TGCAGCGTTGAAGATCGGGAGGGTCAGCCCCAGCATTTT; CDR3: CSVEDREGQPQHF
D: .; J: TRBJ1-2; size: .; V: TRBV7-9; DNA: TGTGCCAGCAGCTTAGTTGGGGGCTCGAAACATGGCTACACCTTC; CDR3: CASSLVGGSKHGYTF
D: TRBD1; J: TRBJ2-1; size: .; V: TRBV13; DNA: TGTGCCAGCACCAACCGCCGGGACAGCTACAATGAGCAGTTCTTC; CDR3: CASTNRRDSYNEQFF
D: TRBD2; J: TRBJ2-3; size: once; V: TRBV5-4; DNA: TGTGCCAGCAGCCAAGACCGGACTAGCGGCACAGATACGCAGTATTTT; CDR3: CASSQDRTSGTDTQYF
D: .; J: TRBJ1-5; size: .; V: TRBV9; DNA: TGTGCCAGCAGCGTCGGGGGACGCAATCAGCCCCAGCATTTT; CDR3: CASSVGGRNQPQHF
D: .; J: TRBJ2-3; size: .; V: TRBV6-5; DNA: TGTGCCAGCGGGGTCTCTCTCACAGATACGCAGTATTTT; CDR3: CASGVSLTDTQYF
D: .; J: TRBJ2-3; size: .; V: TRBV4-1; DNA: TGCGCCAGCAGCCAGGTCTTGTCAGGAGCTAGCACAGATACGCAGTATTTT; CDR3: CASSQVLSGASTDTQYF
D: .; J: TRBJ1-6; size: .; V: TRBV15; DNA: TGTGCCACCAGCAGAGATGGGCCCAATTCACCCCTCCACTTT; CDR3: CATSRDGPNSPLHF
D: .; J: TRBJ1-5; size: once; V: TRBV6-1; DNA: TGTGCCAGCAGTGAATATAGGGGGCAGCCCCAGCATTTT; CDR3: CASSEYRGQPQHF
D: .; J: TRBJ1-1; size: .; V: TRBV9; DNA: TGTGCCAGCAGCCCCAATTCGGGGGGCACTGAAGCTTTCTTT; CDR3: CASSPNSGGTEAFF
D: .; J: TRBJ2-7; size: .; V: TRBV4-3; DNA: TGCGCCAGCAGCCAGGGACGAAGCTCCTACGAGCAGTACTTC; CDR3: CASSQGRSSYEQYF
D: TRBD1; J: TRBJ2-7; size: .; V: TRBV7-8; DNA: TGTGCCAGCGCCCCGGGACAGGGGTTTGCCAACGAGCAGTACTTC; CDR3: CASAPGQGFANEQYF
D: .; J: TRBJ1-1; size: .; V: TRBV9; DNA: TGTGCCAGCAGCGCGTACCCGGGACGAACTAACATGAACACTGAAGCTTTCTTT; CDR3: CASSAYPGRTNMNTEAFF
D: .; J: TRBJ2-7; size: .; V: TRBV9; DNA: TGTGCCAGCAGCCCCGAAATGGGCACCCGCTCCTACGAGCAGTACTTC; CDR3: CASSPEMGTRSYEQYF
D: .; J: TRBJ1-5; size: .; V: TRBV15; DNA: TGTGCCACCAGCGCAGAGATACAAGGGGGCAATCAGCCCCAGCATTTT; CDR3: CATSAEIQGGNQPQHF
D: .; J: TRBJ2-7; size: .; V: TRBV10-2; DNA: TGCGCCAGCAGCGGTGACAGCTACGAGCAGTACTTC; CDR3: CASSGDSYEQYF